The T cell receptor (beta chain) described here comes from a study of cytomegalovirus exposure and HLA in healthy donors. Study-wide points: Both high specificity and high sensitivity reportedly marked the classifier's diagnosis of cytomegalovirus status.

In regard to this clone: As yet, its antigen is unknown.

The donors gave bone marrow, and they were healthy. 60 Vbeta and 13 Jbeta primers were used in PCR. Measured with immunoSEQ multiplex PCR; TCRdb has only the in-frame clones, and not every one. Of 140,000 to 150,000 clones in the sample, about three quarters were seen once. The clonotype was recovered from a man between 35 and 55 years old in good health and CMV-seropositive. The sequencing input was PBMCs.

The CDR3 reads CASSLGLAGELFF. The CDR3 DNA sequence: TGTGCCAGCAGCCTGGGACTAGCGGGGGAGCTGTTTTTT. The rearrangement joins TRBV7-3 to TRBJ2-2, with 10 bases lining up with TRBD2. J was trimmed by 8 bases and V by 5 bases; bases with no gene match: 2. Per the germline V gene, CDR1 is SGHTA and CDR2 is FQGTGA. The length of the CDR3 is 13 residues.